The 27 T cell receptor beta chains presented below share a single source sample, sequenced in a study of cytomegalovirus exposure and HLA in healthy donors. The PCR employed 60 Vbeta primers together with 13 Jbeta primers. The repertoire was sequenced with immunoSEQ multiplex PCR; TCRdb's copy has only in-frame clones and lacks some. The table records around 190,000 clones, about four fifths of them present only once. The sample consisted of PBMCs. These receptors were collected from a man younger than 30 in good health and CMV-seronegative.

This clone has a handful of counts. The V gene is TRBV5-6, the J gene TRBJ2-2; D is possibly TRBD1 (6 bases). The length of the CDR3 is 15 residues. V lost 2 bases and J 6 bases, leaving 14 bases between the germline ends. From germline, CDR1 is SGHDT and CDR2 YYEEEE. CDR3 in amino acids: CASSLGDTPPGELFF. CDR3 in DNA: TGTGCCAGCAGCTTAGGGGACACCCCACCCGGGGAGCTGTTTTTT.

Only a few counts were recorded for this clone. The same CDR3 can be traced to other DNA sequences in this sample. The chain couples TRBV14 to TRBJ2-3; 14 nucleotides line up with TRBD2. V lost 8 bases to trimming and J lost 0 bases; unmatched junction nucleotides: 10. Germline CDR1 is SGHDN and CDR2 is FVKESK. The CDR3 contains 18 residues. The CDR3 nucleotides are TGTGCCAGCGGAGGACTAGCGGGGGGCACGACTAGCACAGATACGCAGTATTTT. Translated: CASGGLAGGTTSTDTQYF.

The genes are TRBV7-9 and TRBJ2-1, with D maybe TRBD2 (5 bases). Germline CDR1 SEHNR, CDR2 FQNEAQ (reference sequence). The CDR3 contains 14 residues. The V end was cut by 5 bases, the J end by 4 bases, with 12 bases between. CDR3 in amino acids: CASSRAVPYNEQFF. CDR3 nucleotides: TGTGCCAGCAGCAGAGCGGTCCCTTACAATGAGCAGTTCTTC. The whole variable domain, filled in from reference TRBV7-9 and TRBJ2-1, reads DTGVSQNPRHKITKRGQNVTFRCDPISEHNRLYWYRQTLGQGPEFLTYFQNEAQLEKSRLLSDRFSAERPKGSFSTLEIQRTEQGDSAMYLCASSRAVPYNEQFFGPGTRLTVL.

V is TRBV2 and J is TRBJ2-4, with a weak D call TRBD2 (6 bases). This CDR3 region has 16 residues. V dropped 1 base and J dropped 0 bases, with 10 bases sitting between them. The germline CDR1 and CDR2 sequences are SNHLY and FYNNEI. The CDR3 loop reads CASSEDRGIAKNIQYF. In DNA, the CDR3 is TGTGCCAGCAGTGAAGATCGGGGGATAGCCAAAAACATTCAGTACTTC. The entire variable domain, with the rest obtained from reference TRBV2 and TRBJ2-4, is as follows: EPEVTQTPSHQVTQMGQEVILRCVPISNHLYFYWYRQILGQKVEFLVSFYNNEISEKSEIFDDQFSVERPDGSNFTLKIRSTKLEDSAMYFCASSEDRGIAKNIQYFGAGTRLSVL.

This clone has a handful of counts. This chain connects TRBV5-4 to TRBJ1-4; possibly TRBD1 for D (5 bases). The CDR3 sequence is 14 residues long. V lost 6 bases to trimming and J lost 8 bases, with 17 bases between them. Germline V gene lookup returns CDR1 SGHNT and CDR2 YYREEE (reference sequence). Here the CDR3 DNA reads TGTGCCAGCACAAACGGAGGGGAGAGAGAAAAACTGTTTTTT. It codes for CASTNGGEREKLFF.

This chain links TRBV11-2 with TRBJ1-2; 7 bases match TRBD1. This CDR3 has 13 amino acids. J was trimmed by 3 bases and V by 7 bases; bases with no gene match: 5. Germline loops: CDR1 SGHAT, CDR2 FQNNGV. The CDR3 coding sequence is TGTGCCAGCACTGAGGGGGCAGACTATGGCTACACCTTC. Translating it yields CASTEGADYGYTF.

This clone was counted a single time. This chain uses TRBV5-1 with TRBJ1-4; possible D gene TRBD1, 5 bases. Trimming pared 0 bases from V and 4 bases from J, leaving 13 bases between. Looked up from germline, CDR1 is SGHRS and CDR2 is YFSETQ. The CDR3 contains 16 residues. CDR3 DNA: TGCGCCAGCAGCTTGGTCGGGGGGGGTGTTAATGAAAAACTGTTTTTT. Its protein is CASSLVGGGVNEKLFF.

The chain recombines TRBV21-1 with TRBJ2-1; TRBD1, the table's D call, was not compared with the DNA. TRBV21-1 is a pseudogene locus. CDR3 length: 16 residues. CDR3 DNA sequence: TGTGCCAGCGAGCACCTCCGGGACAGGGAAGAGCCTGAGCAGTTCTTC. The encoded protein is CASEHLRDREEPEQFF.

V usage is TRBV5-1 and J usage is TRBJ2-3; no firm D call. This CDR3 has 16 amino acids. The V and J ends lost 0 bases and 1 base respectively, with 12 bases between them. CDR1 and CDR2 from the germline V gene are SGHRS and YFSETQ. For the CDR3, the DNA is TGCGCCAGCAGCTTGGGTGGAGACCCTGGCACAGATACGCAGTATTTT. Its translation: CASSLGGDPGTDTQYF.

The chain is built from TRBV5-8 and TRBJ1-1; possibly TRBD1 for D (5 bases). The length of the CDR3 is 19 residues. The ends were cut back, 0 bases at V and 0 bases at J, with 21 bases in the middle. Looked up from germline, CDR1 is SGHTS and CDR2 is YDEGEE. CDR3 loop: CASSLEMGSPGIVNTEAFF. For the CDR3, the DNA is TGTGCCAGCAGCTTGGAAATGGGGTCCCCAGGGATTGTGAACACTGAAGCTTTCTTT.

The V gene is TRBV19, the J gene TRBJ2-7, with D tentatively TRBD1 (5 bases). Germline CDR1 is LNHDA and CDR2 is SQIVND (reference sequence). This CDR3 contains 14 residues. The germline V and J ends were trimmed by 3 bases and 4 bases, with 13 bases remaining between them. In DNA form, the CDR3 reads TGTGCCAGTAGTATGCGAAGGGGTAGGTACGAGCAGTACTTC. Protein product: CASSMRRGRYEQYF. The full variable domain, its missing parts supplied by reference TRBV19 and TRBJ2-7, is DGGITQSPKYLFRKEGQNVTLSCEQNLNHDAMYWYRQDPGQGLRLIYYSQIVNDFQKGDIAEGYSVSREKKESFPLTVTSAQKNPTAFYLCASSMRRGRYEQYFGPGTRLTVT.

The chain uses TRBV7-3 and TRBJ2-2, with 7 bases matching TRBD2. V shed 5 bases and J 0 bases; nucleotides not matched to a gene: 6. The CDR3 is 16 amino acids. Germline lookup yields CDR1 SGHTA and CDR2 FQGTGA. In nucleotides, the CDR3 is TGTGCCAGCAGCCCAATTGGGGGGGCGAACACCGGGGAGCTGTTTTTT. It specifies CASSPIGGANTGELFF. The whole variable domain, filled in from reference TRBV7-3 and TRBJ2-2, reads GAGVSQTPSNKVTEKGKYVELRCDPISGHTALYWYRQSLGQGPEFLIYFQGTGAADDSGLPNDRFFAVRPEGSVSTLKIQRTERGDSAVYLCASSPIGGANTGELFFGEGSRLTVL.

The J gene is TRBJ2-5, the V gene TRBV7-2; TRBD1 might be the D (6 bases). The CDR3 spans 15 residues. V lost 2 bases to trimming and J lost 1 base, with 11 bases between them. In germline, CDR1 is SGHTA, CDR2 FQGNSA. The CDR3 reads CASSLQTGFQETQYF. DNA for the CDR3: TGTGCCAGCAGCTTACAGACAGGATTCCAAGAGACCCAGTACTTC.

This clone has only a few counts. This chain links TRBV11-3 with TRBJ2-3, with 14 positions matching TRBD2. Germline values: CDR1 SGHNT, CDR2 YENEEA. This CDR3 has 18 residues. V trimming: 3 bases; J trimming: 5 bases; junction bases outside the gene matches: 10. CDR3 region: CASSLGTTSGGAQDTQYF. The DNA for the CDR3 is TGTGCCAGCAGCTTGGGGACGACTAGCGGGGGGGCCCAAGATACGCAGTATTTT. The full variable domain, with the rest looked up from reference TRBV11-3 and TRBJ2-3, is EAGVVQSPRYKIIEKKQPVAFWCNPISGHNTLYWYLQNLGQGPELLIRYENEEAVDDSQLPKDRFSAERLKGVDSTLKIQPAELGDSAVYLCASSLGTTSGGAQDTQYFGPGTRLTVL.

The CDR3 nucleotides are TGTGCCAGCACCTTCTGCCTTTATCCGGGACAGAGGAGGGCGGCCACCTTC. As protein: CASTFCLYPGQRRAATF. This chain connects TRBV21-1 to TRBJ1-2; the table's TRBD1 call for D was not verified on the DNA. TRBV21-1 is a recognized pseudogene. The CDR3 extends over 17 amino acids.

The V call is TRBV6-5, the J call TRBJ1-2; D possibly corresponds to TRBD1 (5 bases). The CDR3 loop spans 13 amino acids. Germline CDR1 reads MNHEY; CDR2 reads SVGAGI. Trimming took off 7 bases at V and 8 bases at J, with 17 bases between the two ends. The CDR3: CASTKRAGDGYTF. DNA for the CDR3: TGTGCCAGCACCAAACGGGCGGGGGACGGCTACACCTTC.

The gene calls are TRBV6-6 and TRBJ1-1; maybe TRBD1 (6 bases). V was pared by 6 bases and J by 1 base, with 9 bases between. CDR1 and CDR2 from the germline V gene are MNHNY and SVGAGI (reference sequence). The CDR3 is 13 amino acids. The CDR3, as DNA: TGTGCCAGCAGCCTGACAGGGAACACTGAAGCTTTCTTT. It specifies CASSLTGNTEAFF.

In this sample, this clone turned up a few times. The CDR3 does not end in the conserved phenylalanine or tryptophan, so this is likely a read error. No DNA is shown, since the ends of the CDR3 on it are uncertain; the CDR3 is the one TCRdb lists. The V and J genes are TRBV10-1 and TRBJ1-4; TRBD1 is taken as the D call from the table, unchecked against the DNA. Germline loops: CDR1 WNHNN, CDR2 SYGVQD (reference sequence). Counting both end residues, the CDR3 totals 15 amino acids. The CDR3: CASSEVSRGSNTVLL.

CDR3 loop: CASSWGLAGATVEQYF. The DNA for the CDR3 is TGTGCCAGCAGTTGGGGACTAGCGGGAGCTACTGTCGAGCAGTACTTC. The chain couples TRBV27 to TRBJ2-7; TRBD2 agrees at 14 bases. CDR3 size: 16 residues. Trimming cost V 4 bases and J 6 bases; bases outside gene matches: 8. Germline assignment: CDR1 MNHEY and CDR2 SMNVEV (reference sequence).

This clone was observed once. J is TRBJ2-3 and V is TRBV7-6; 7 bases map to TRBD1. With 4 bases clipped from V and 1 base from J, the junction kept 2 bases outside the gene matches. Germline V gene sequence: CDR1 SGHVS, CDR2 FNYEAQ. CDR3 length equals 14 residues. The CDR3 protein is CASSSGQGTDTQYF. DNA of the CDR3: TGTGCCAGCAGCTCAGGACAGGGCACAGATACGCAGTATTTT.

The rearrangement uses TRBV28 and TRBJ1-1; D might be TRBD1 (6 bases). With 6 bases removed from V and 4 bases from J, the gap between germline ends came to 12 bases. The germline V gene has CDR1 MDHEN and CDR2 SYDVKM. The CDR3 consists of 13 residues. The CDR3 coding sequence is TGTGCCAGCAGGGACAGTAGTGGCACTGAAGCTTTCTTT. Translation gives CASRDSSGTEAFF.

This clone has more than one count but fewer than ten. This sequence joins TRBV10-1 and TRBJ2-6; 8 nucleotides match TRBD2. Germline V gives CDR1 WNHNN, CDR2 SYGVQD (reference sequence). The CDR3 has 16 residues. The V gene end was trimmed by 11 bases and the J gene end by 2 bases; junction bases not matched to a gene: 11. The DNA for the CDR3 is TGCGCCGGTCGGACGGGGACTAGGACTGGGGCCAACGTCCTGACTTTC. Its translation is CAGRTGTRTGANVLTF.

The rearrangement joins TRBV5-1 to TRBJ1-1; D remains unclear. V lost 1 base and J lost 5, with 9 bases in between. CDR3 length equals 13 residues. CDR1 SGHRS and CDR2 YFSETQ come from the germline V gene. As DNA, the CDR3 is TGCGCCAGCAGCTTGTCGAGGGTTACTGAAGCTTTCTTT. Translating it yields CASSLSRVTEAFF.

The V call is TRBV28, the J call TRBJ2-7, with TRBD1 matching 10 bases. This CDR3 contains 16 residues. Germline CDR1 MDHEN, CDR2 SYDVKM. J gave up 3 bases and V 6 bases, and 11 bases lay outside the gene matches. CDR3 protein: CASSSQFRDRGYEQYF. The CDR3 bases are TGTGCCAGCAGCTCCCAGTTCCGGGACAGGGGCTACGAGCAGTACTTC.

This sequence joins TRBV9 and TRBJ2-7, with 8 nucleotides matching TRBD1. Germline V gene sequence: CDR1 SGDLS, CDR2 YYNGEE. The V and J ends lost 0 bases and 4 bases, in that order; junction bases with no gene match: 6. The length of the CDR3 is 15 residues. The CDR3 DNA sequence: TGTGCCAGCAGCGTAGGAGGTACAGGGGGATACGAGCAGTACTTC. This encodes CASSVGGTGGYEQYF.

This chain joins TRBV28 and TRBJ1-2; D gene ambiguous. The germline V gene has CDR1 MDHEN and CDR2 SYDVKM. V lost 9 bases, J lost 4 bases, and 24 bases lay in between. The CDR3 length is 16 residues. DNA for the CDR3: TGTGCCAGTAGGGCAGCCGGACTCCCGGGGAGCTATGGCTACACCTTC. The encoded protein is CASRAAGLPGSYGYTF.

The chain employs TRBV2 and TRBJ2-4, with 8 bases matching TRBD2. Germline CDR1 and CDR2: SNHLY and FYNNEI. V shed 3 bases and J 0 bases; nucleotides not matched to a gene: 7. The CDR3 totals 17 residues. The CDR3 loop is CASSDHSGGIAKNIQYF. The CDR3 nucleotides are TGTGCCAGCAGTGACCACTCGGGGGGGATAGCCAAAAACATTCAGTACTTC. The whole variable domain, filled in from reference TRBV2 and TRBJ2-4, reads EPEVTQTPSHQVTQMGQEVILRCVPISNHLYFYWYRQILGQKVEFLVSFYNNEISEKSEIFDDQFSVERPDGSNFTLKIRSTKLEDSAMYFCASSDHSGGIAKNIQYFGAGTRLSVL.